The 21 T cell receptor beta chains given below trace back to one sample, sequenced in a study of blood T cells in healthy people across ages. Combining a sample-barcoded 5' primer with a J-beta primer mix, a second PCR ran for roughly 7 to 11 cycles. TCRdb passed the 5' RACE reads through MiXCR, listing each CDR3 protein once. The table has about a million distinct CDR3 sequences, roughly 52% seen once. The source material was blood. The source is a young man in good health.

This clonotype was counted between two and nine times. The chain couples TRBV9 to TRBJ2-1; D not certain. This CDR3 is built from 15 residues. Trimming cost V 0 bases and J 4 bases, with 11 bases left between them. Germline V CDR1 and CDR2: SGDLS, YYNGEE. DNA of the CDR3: TGTGCCAGCAGCGTAGCGACTCTGGGATACAATGAGCAGTTCTTC. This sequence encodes CASSVATLGYNEQFF. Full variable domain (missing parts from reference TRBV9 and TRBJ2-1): DSGVTQTPKHLITATGQRVTLRCSPRSGDLSVYWYQQSLDQGLQFLIQYYNGEERAKGNILERFSAQQFPDLHSELNLSSLELGDSALYFCASSVATLGYNEQFFGPGTRLTVL.

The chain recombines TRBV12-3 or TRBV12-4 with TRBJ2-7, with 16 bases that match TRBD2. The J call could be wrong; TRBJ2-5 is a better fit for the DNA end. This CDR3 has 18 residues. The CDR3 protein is CASSRGTSGGAGYETQYF. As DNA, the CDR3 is TGTGCCAGCAGCCGCGGGACTAGCGGGGGGGCTGGATACGAGACCCAGTACTTC.

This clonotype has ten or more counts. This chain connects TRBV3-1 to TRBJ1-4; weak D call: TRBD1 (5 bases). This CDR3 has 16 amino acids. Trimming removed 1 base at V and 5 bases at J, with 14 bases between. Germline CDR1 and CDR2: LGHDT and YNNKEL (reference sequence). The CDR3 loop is CASSQVAGRRNEKLFF. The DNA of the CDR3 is TGTGCCAGCAGCCAAGTGGCGGGACGGAGAAATGAAAAACTGTTTTTT.

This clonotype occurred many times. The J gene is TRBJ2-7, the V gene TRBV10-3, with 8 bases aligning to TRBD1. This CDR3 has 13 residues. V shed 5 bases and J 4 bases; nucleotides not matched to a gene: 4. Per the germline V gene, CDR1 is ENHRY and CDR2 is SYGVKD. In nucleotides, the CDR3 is TGTGCCATCAGTCCTGGACAGGGATACGAGCAGTACTTC. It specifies CAISPGQGYEQYF.

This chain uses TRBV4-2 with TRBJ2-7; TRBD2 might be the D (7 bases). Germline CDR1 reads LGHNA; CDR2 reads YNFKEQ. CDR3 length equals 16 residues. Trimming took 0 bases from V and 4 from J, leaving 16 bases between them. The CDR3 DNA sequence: TGTGCCAGCAGCCAAGAATGGGGGGGCCCGGCTTACGAGCAGTACTTC. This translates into CASSQEWGGPAYEQYF.

The CDR3 DNA is TGTGCCAGCTCACTTTCTGCAGGGTCGGACTACGAGCAGTACTTC. Translated: CASSLSAGSDYEQYF. The V gene is TRBV18, the J gene TRBJ2-7; weak D call: TRBD1 (5 bases). V was pared by 4 bases and J by 3 bases, with 16 bases between. This CDR3 has 15 amino acids. Germline-derived CDR1 and CDR2 are KGHSH and LQKENI.

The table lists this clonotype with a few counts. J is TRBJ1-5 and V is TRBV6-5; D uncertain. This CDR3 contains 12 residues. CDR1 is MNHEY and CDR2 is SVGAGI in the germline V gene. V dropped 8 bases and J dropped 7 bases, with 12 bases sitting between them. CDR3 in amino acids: CASGEGSQPQHF. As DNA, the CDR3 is TGTGCCAGCGGCGAGGGCTCGCAGCCCCAGCATTTT.

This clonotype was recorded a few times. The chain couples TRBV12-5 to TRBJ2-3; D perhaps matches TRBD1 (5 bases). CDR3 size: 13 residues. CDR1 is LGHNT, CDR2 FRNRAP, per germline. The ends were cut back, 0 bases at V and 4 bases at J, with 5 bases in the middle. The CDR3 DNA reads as TGTGCTAGTGGTTTGGTAGGGGCAGATACGCAGTATTTT. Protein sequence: CASGLVGADTQYF.

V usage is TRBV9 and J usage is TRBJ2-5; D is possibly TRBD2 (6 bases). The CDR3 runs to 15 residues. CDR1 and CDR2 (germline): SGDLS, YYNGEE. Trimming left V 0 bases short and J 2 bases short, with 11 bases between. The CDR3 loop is CASSVDGLTQETQYF. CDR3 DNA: TGTGCCAGCAGCGTAGACGGACTAACACAAGAGACCCAGTACTTC.

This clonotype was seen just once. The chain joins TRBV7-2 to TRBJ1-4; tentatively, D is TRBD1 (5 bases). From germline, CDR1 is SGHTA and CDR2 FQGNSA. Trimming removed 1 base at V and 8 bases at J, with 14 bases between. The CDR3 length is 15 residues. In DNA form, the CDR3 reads TGTGCCAGCAGCTTAGGGGGCGTAATTGGAGAAAAACTGTTTTTT. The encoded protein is CASSLGGVIGEKLFF.

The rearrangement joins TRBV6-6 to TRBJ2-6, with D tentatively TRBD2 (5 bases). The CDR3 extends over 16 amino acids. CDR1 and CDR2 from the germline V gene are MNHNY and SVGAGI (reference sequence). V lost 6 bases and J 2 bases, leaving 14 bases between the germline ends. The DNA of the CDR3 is TGTGCCAGCAGCCACCGGACTGTAGCTGGGGCCAACGTCCTGACTTTC. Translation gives CASSHRTVAGANVLTF.

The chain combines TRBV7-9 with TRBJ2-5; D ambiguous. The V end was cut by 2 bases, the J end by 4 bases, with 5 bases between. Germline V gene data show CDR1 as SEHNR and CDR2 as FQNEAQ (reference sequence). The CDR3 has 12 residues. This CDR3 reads CASSLKSETQYF. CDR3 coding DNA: TGTGCCAGCAGCTTAAAGTCAGAGACCCAGTACTTC.

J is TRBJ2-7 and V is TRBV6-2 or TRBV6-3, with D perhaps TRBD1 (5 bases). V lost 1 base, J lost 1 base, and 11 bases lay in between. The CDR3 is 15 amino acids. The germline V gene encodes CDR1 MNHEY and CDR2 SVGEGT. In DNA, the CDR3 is TGTGCCAGCAGTTACTTCTCTGGGGCATCCTACGAGCAGTACTTC. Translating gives CASSYFSGASYEQYF.

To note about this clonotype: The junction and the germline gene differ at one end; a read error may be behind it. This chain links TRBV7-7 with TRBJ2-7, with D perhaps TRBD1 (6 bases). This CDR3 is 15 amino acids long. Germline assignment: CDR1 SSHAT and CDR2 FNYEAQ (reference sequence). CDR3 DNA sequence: TGTGCTAGCAGCTTAGGGGTTGGGGGCAGCGACGAGCAGTACTTC. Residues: CASSLGVGGSDEQYF.

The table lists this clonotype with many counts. The CDR3 loop is CASSVTGRASYEQYF. Here the CDR3 DNA reads TGTGCCAGCAGTGTTACAGGGAGGGCTTCCTACGAGCAGTACTTC. This rearrangement joins TRBV28 to TRBJ2-7; TRBD2 is a possible D gene (7 bases). V lost 5 bases and J 1 base, leaving 15 bases between the germline ends. This CDR3 spans 15 amino acids. Per the germline V gene, CDR1 is MDHEN and CDR2 is SYDVKM.

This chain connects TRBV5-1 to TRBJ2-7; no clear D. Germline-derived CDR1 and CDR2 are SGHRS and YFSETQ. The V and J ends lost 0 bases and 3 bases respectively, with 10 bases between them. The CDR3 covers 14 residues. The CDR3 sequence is CASSLVMGDYEQYF. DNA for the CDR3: TGCGCCAGCAGCTTGGTCATGGGCGACTACGAGCAGTACTTC.

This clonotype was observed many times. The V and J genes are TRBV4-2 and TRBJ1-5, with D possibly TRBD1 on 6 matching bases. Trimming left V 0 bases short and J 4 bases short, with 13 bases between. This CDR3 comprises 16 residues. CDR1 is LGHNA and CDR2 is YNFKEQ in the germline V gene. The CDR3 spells CASSQDPGAANQPQHF. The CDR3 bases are TGTGCCAGCAGCCAAGACCCGGGGGCGGCTAATCAGCCCCAGCATTTT.

The CDR3 region is CASSCSMGDTGELFF. In DNA form, the CDR3 reads TGTGCCAGCAGTTGCTCGATGGGGGACACCGGGGAGCTGTTTTTT. The chain couples TRBV6-2 or TRBV6-3 to TRBJ2-2, with D perhaps TRBD1 or TRBD2 (5 bases each). CDR3 size: 15 residues. With 4 bases removed from V and 3 bases from J, the gap between germline ends came to 12 bases. The V gene's germline CDR1 is MNHEY and CDR2 SVGEGT.

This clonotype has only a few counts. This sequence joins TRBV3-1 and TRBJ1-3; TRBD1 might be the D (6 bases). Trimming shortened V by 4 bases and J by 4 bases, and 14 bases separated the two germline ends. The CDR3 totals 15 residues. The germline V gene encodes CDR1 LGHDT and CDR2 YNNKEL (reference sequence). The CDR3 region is CASSRTASQGNTIYF. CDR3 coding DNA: TGTGCCAGCAGCCGGACAGCCAGTCAGGGAAACACCATATATTTT.

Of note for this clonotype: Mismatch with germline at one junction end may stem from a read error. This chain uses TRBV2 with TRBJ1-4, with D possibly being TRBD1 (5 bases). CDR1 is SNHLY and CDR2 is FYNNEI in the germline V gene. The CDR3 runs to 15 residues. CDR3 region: CVSTRDITTNEKLFF. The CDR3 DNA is TGTGTCAGCACCAGGGATATCACAACTAATGAAAAACTGTTTTTT. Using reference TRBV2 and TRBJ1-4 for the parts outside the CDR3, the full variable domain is EPEVTQTPSHQVTQMGQEVILRCVPISNHLYFYWYRQILGQKVEFLVSFYNNEISEKSEIFDDQFSVERPDGSNFTLKIRSTKLEDSAMYFCVSTRDITTNEKLFFGSGTQLSVL.

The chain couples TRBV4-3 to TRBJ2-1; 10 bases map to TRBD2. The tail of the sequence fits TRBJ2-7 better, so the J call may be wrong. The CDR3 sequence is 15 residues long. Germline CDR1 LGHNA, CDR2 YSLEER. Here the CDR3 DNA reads TGCGCCAGCAGCGCACTAGCGGGGACCTACAATGAGCAGTACTTC. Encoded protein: CASSALAGTYNEQYF.